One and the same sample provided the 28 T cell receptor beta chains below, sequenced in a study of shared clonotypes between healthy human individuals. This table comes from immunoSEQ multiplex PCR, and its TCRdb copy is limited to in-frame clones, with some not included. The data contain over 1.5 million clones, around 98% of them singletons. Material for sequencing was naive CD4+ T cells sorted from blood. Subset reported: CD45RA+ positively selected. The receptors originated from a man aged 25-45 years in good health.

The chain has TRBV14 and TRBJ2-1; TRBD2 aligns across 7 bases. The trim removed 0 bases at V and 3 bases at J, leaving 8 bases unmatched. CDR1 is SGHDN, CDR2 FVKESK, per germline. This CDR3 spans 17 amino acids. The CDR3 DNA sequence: TGTGCCAGCAGCCAAGACCCTTTGCGGGAGTACTACAATGAGCAGTTCTTC. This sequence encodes CASSQDPLREYYNEQFF.

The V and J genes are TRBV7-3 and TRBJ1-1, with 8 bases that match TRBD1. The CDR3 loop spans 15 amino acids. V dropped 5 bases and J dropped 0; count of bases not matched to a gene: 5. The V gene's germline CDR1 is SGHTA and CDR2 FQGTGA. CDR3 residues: CASSTSGGMNTEAFF. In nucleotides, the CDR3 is TGTGCCAGCAGCACCTCAGGGGGCATGAACACTGAAGCTTTCTTT.

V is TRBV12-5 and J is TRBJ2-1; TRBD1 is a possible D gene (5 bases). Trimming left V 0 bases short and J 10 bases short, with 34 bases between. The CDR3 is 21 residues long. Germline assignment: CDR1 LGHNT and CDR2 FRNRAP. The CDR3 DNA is TGTGCTAGTGGTTTGGTACGTATCGGCAGGGATGGACGATTCACCCATGGAGAGCAGTTCTTC. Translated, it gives CASGLVRIGRDGRFTHGEQFF.

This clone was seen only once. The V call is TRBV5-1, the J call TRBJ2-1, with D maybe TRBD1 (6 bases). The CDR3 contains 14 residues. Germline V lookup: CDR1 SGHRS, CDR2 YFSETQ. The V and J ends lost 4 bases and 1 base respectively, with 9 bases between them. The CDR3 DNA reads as TGCGCCAGCAGCCCGGGACATTCCTACAATGAGCAGTTCTTC. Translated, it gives CASSPGHSYNEQFF.

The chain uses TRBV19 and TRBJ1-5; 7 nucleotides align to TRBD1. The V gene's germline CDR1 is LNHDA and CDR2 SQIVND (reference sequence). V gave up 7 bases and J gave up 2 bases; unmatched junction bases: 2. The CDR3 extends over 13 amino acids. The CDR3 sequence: CASNDRGNQPQHF. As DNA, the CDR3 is TGTGCCAGTAATGACAGGGGCAATCAGCCCCAGCATTTT.

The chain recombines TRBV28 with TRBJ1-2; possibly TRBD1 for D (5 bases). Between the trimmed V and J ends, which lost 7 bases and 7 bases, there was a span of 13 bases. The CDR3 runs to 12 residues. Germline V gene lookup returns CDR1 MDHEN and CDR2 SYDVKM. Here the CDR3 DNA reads TGTGCCAGCATCAGGCAGGGTGGTGGCTACACCTTC. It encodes CASIRQGGGYTF.

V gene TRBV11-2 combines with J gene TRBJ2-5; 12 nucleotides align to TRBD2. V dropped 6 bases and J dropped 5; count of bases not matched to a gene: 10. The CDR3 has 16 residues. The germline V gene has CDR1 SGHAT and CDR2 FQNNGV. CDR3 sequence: CASSNGLAGPGETQYF. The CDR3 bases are TGTGCCAGCAGTAACGGACTAGCGGGGCCGGGGGAGACCCAGTACTTC. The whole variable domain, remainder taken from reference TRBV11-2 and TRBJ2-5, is EAGVAQSPRYKIIEKRQSVAFWCNPISGHATLYWYQQILGQGPKLLIQFQNNGVVDDSQLPKDRFSAERLKGVDSTLKIQPAKLEDSAVYLCASSNGLAGPGETQYFGPGTRLLVL.

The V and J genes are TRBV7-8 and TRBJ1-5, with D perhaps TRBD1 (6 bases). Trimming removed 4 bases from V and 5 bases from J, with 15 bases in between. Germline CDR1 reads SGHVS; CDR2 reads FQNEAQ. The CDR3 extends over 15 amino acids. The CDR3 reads CASSSPGGGYQPQHF. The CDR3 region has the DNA TGTGCCAGCAGCTCCCCCGGGGGCGGTTATCAGCCCCAGCATTTT.

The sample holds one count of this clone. CDR3 nucleotides: TGCGCCAGCAGCCATGTGGTTCGGAGAGGCCGGGACAGCTCCTACGAGCAGTACTTC. This encodes CASSHVVRRGRDSSYEQYF. This chain links TRBV4-1 with TRBJ2-7; 7 positions match TRBD1. This CDR3 has 19 residues. Germline V gene data show CDR1 as MGHRA and CDR2 as YSYEKL. J gave up 0 bases and V 3 bases, and 17 bases lay outside the gene matches.

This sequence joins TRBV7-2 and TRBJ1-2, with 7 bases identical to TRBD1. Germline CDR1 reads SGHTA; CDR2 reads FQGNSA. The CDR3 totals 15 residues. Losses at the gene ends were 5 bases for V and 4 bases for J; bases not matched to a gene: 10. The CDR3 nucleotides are TGTGCCAGCAGCCCTCGACAGGGAACGACCTATGGCTACACCTTC. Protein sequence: CASSPRQGTTYGYTF.

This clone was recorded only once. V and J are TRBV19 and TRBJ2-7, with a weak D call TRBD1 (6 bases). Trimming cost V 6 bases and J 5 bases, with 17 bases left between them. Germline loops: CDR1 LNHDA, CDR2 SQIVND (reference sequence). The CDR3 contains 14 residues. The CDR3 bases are TGTGCCAGTAGCGTCCTTCAGGGGCTCAACGAGCAGTACTTC. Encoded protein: CASSVLQGLNEQYF.

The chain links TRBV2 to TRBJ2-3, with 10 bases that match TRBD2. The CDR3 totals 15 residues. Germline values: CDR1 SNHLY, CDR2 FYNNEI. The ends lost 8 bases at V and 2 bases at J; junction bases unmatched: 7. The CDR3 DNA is TGTGCCAGCCGTAAAGGACTAGCGGTCACAGATACGCAGTATTTT. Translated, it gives CASRKGLAVTDTQYF.

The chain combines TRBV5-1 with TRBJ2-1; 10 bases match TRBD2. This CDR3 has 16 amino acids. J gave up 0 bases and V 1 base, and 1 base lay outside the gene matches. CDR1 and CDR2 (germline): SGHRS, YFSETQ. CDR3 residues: CASSLPSGGSYNEQFF. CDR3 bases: TGCGCCAGCAGCTTGCCTAGCGGGGGCTCCTACAATGAGCAGTTCTTC.

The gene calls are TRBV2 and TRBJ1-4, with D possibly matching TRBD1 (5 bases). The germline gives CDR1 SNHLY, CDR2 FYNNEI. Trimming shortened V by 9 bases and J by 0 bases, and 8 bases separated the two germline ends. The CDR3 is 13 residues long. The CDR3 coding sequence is TGTGCCAGATCAGGGCCAACTAATGAAAAACTGTTTTTT. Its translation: CARSGPTNEKLFF.

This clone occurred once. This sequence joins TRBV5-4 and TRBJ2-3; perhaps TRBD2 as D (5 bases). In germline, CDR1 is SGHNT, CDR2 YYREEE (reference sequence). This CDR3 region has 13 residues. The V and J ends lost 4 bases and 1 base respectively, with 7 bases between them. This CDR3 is CASSAGGTDTQYF. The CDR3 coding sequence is TGTGCCAGCAGCGCCGGGGGCACAGATACGCAGTATTTT.

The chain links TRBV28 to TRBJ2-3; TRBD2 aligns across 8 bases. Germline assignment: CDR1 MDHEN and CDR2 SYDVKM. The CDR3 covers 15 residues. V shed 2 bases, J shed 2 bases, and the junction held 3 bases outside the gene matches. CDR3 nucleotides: TGTGCCAGCAGTTTACTTAGCGGGACCACAGATACGCAGTATTTT. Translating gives CASSLLSGTTDTQYF. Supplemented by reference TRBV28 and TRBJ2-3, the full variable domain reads DVKVTQSSRYLVKRTGEKVFLECVQDMDHENMFWYRQDPGLGLRLIYFSYDVKMKEKGDIPEGYSVSREKKERFSLILESASTNQTSMYLCASSLLSGTTDTQYFGPGTRLTVL.

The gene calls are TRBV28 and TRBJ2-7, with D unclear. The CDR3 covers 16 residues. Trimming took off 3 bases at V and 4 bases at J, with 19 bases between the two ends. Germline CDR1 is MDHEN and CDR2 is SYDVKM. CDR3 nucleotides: TGTGCCAGCAGTTTGCCAGATCCAAGCAGATCTTACGAGCAGTACTTC. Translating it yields CASSLPDPSRSYEQYF.

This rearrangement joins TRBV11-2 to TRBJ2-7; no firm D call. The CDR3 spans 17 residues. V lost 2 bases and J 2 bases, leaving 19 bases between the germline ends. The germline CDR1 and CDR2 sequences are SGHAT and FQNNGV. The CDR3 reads CASSLTQVVLRAYEQYF. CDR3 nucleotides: TGTGCCAGCAGCTTAACCCAGGTAGTCCTCCGCGCCTACGAGCAGTACTTC.

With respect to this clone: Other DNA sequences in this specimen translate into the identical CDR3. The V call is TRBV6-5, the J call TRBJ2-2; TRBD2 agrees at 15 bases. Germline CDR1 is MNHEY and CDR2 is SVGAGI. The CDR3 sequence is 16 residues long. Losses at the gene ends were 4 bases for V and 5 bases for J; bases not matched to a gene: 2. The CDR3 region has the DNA TGTGCCAGCAGTTGGGGACTAGCGGGAGGAACCGGGGAGCTGTTTTTT. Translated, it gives CASSWGLAGGTGELFF.

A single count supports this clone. For the CDR3, the DNA is TGTGCCAGCAGCTTCCAATTGCGACTAGCGGGAGACGTTCAGGAGACCCAGTACTTC. It yields the protein CASSFQLRLAGDVQETQYF. The gene calls are TRBV5-5 and TRBJ2-5, with 12 bases that match TRBD2. The CDR3 has 19 amino acids. V dropped 2 bases and J dropped 5; count of bases not matched to a gene: 16. Germline V gives CDR1 SGHKS, CDR2 YYEKEE (reference sequence).

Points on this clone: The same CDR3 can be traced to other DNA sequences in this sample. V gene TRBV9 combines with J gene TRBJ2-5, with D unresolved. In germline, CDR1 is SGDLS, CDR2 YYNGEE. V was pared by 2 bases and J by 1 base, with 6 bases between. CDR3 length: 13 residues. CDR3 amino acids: CASSVRSQETQYF. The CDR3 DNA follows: TGTGCCAGCAGCGTTCGGTCCCAAGAGACCCAGTACTTC.

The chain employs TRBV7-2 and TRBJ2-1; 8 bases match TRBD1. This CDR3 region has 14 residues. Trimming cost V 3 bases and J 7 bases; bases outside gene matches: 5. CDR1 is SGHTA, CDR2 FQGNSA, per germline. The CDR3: CASSLDRAGNEQFF. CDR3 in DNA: TGTGCCAGCAGCTTGGACAGGGCAGGGAATGAGCAGTTCTTC. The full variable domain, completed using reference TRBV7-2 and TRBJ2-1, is GAGVSQSPSNKVTEKGKDVELRCDPISGHTALYWYRQSLGQGLEFLIYFQGNSAPDKSGLPSDRFSAERTGGSVSTLTIQRTQQEDSAVYLCASSLDRAGNEQFFGPGTRLTVL.

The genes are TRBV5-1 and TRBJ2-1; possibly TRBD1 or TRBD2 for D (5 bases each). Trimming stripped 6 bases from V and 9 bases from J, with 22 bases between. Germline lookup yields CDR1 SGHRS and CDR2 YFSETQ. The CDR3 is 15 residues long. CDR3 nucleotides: TGCGCCAGCACCACCGCGGGTGCTGGGGACCTTGAGCAGTTCTTC. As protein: CASTTAGAGDLEQFF.

CDR3 protein: CASSLEGAVNTEAFF. Written as DNA, the CDR3 is TGTGCCAGCAGCTTAGAAGGGGCAGTGAACACTGAAGCTTTCTTT. The rearrangement joins TRBV7-2 to TRBJ1-1; D perhaps matches TRBD1 (5 bases). Germline lookup yields CDR1 SGHTA and CDR2 FQGNSA. The CDR3 extends over 15 amino acids. The V and J ends lost 1 base and 0 bases respectively, with 9 bases between them.

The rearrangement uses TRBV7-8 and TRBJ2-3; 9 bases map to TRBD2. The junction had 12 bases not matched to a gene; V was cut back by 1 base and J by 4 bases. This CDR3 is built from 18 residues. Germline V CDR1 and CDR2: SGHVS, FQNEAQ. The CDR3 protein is CASSLGGPIAGDADTQYF. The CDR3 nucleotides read TGTGCCAGCAGCTTAGGGGGCCCAATAGCGGGAGATGCAGATACGCAGTATTTT.

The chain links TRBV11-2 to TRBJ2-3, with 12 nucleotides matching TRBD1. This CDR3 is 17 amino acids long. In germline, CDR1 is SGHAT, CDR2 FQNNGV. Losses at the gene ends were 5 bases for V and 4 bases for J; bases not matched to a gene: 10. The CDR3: CASSLIFGDRGPDTQYF. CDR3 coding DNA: TGTGCCAGCAGCCTTATCTTTGGGGACAGGGGGCCAGATACGCAGTATTTT.

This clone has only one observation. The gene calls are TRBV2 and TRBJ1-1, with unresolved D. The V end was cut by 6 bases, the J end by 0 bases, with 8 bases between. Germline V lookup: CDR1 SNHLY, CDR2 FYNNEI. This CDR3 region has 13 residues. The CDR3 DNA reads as TGTGCCAGCAGGGGAAACTTGAACACTGAAGCTTTCTTT. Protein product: CASRGNLNTEAFF.

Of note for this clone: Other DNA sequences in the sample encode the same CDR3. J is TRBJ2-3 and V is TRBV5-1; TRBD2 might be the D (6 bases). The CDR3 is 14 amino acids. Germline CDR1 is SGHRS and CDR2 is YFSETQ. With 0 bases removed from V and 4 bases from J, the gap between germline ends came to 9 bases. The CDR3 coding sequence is TGCGCCAGCAGCTTGGCCAGCGGGTCAGATACGCAGTATTTT. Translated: CASSLASGSDTQYF.